The T cell receptor (beta chain) under discussion was sequenced for a study of patients and donors after allogeneic stem cell transplantation. From germline, CDR1 is MNHEY and CDR2 SVGEGT. The CDR3 is 12 residues long. Trimming removed 5 bases from V and 8 bases from J, with 11 bases in between. This clonotype came up once. TCRdb reprocessed the RT-PCR reads via MiXCR and lists one record per CDR3 protein. The repertoire holds 190,000 or so distinct CDR3 sequences, about 38% seen once, with roughly 11% in the top ten. The chain is built from TRBV6-2 or TRBV6-3 and TRBJ2-3; D is uncertain. Sequencing input: blood, either unsorted or a sorted T cell fraction (not recorded which). This TCR was sampled from a human donor who was either an allogeneic HSCT recipient or a stem cell or donor lymphocyte infusion donor (not recorded which). It is not recorded whose cells these are; they may come from a transplant donor. CDR3 sequence (DNA): TGTGCCAGCAGTAAGACCACATTTACGCAGTATTTT. Translated, it gives CASSKTTFTQYF.